The 17 T cell receptor beta chains given below trace back to one sample, sequenced in a study of monozygotic twins with inflammatory bowel disease. TCRdb reprocessed the 5' RACE reads and reports one entry per CDR3 protein, with no DNA. This table holds 400,000 or so distinct CDR3 sequences. The sample consisted of blood. The receptors were gathered from a human donor with ulcerative colitis or Crohn's disease, or a healthy co-twin of an affected twin (not recorded which).

The chain has TRBV12-3 or TRBV12-4 and TRBJ1-3. The CDR3 extends over 14 amino acids. CDR3 protein: CASSSERVGDPIYF.

Here the CDR3 reads CASSSQPNYGYTF. The chain uses TRBV7-2 and TRBJ1-2. This CDR3 is 13 amino acids long. From germline, CDR1 is SGHTA and CDR2 FQGNSA.

J is TRBJ1-1 and V is TRBV10-3; with no DNA, the TCRdb D assignment of TRBD1 cannot be verified. Germline loops: CDR1 ENHRY, CDR2 SYGVKD. CDR3 length equals 13 residues. CDR3 loop: CAITPTGGSEAFF.

The V gene is TRBV24-1, the J gene TRBJ1-2; the TRBD1 assignment by TCRdb is unverifiable without DNA. The CDR3 is 13 amino acids. CDR1 and CDR2 from the germline V gene are KGHDR and SFDVKD. CDR3 loop: CATSVRGASGYTF.

The chain carries TRBV20-1 and TRBJ1-5. The CDR3 is made up of 13 amino acids. Germline lookup yields CDR1 DFQATT and CDR2 SNEGSKA (reference sequence). CDR3: CSARDSLNQPQHF.

The chain employs TRBV20-1 and TRBJ1-2; TCRdb proposes TRBD1, but this gene call is untestable without DNA. Germline-derived CDR1 and CDR2 are DFQATT and SNEGSKA (reference sequence). The CDR3 length is 13 residues. The CDR3 is CSARVTGGYGYTF.

The chain has TRBV7-2 and TRBJ2-7; with no DNA, the TCRdb D assignment of TRBD1 cannot be verified. The V gene's germline CDR1 is SGHTA and CDR2 FQGNSA. The CDR3 totals 14 residues. CDR3 region: CASSSGTGDYEQYF.

CDR3: CASSVKGQNNEQFF. The rearrangement joins TRBV2 to TRBJ2-1; TCRdb calls TRBD1, which cannot be checked without DNA. From germline, CDR1 is SNHLY and CDR2 FYNNEI. The CDR3 is made up of 14 amino acids.

The V and J genes are TRBV18 and TRBJ2-3; absent DNA, TCRdb's TRBD1 call cannot be checked. This CDR3 is 16 amino acids long. The germline CDR1 and CDR2 sequences are KGHSH and LQKENI. CDR3 in amino acids: CASSPRTGITTDTQYF.

The chain employs TRBV7-9 and TRBJ2-1; TCRdb designates TRBD2, a call that cannot be tested without DNA. This CDR3 comprises 15 residues. Per the germline V gene, CDR1 is SEHNR and CDR2 is FQNEAQ (reference sequence). The CDR3 loop is CASTLLGASRNEQFF. The full variable domain, completed using reference TRBV7-9 and TRBJ2-1, is DTGVSQNPRHKITKRGQNVTFRCDPISEHNRLYWYRQTLGQGPEFLTYFQNEAQLEKSRLLSDRFSAERPKGSFSTLEIQRTEQGDSAMYLCASTLLGASRNEQFFGPGTRLTVL.

V usage is TRBV12-3 or TRBV12-4 and J usage is TRBJ1-1; TCRdb outputs TRBD1, but without DNA this stays unchecked. This CDR3 contains 16 residues. CDR3 amino acids: CASSLGASPRGSEAFF.

The chain combines TRBV4-1 with TRBJ1-1. Germline CDR1 MGHRA, CDR2 YSYEKL. The CDR3 extends over 16 amino acids. CDR3 region: CASSQVLTGAGTEAFF.

This chain connects TRBV5-1 to TRBJ1-1; TCRdb's D call of TRBD1 is untestable without DNA. Germline V gene sequence: CDR1 SGHRS, CDR2 YFSETQ. The CDR3 consists of 13 residues. This CDR3 is CASQTGGDGEAFF.

V is TRBV7-9 and J is TRBJ2-7; the D gene TCRdb calls, TRBD1, cannot be checked with no DNA. Looked up from germline, CDR1 is SEHNR and CDR2 is FQNEAQ (reference sequence). CDR3 length equals 15 residues. CDR3 loop: CASSPPQGDAYEQYF.

The chain combines TRBV7-9 with TRBJ2-7; TCRdb indicates TRBD1, and absent DNA this call remains unverified. The V gene's germline CDR1 is SEHNR and CDR2 FQNEAQ (reference sequence). This CDR3 region has 13 residues. The CDR3 region is CASSGQTSYEQYF.

CDR3 amino acids: CASSQRVAGGLGDTQYF. The chain couples TRBV11-2 to TRBJ2-3; as DNA is missing, the TRBD2 call by TCRdb cannot be tested. CDR1 SGHAT and CDR2 FQNNGV come from the germline V gene. The length of the CDR3 is 17 residues.

The rearrangement links TRBV29-1 to TRBJ2-1; TCRdb lists TRBD1, though no DNA is available to test this call. The CDR3 runs to 11 residues. Germline CDR1 reads SQVTM; CDR2 reads ANQGSEA. The CDR3: CSVGVGDEQFF.